What follows describes a single T cell receptor beta chain. Its antigen is not identified. Looked up from germline, CDR1 is SGHRS and CDR2 is YFSETQ. J gave up 1 base and V 3 bases, and 1 base lay outside the gene matches. This CDR3 region has 14 residues. The PCR used 60 Vbeta and 13 Jbeta primers. The authors' processing: Approximately 86 million unique TCR beta chains, roughly 12 million shared, were counted in a later analysis. Assay: immunoSEQ multiplex PCR; the TCRdb copy retains only in-frame clones and omits some. The D gene and trimming were derived from the DNA, and the V and J assignments and clone size from that table. The sample carries 300,000 or so clones, just under 85% recorded once. The data originate from a study of cytomegalovirus exposure and HLA in healthy donors. Points from the study as a whole: Across donors, presence/absence analyses took sequencing depth to be roughly uniform. Immune exposure information available was restricted to CMV serostatus. Certain sequence variants were highly shared and formed a cluster, and this cluster was likely a sequencing artifact.

This clonotype was sampled from a woman in her 40s in good health and CMV-seropositive. This chain links TRBV5-1 with TRBJ1-1; TRBD1 matches 9 bases. The material sequenced was PBMCs. The CDR3 region is CASSSGQGNTEAFF. As DNA, the CDR3 is TGCGCCAGCAGCTCGGGACAGGGGAACACTGAAGCTTTCTTT.